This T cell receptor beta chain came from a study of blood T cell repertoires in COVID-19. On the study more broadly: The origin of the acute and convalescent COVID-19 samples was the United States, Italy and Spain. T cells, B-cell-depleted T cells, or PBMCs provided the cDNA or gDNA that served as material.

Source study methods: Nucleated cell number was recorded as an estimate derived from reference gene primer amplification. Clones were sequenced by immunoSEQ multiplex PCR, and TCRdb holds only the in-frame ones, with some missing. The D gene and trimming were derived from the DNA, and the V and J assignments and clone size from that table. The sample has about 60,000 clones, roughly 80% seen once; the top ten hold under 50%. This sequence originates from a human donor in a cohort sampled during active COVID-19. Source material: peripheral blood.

CDR3 protein: CAISEVGEGRSEAFF. The CDR3, as DNA: TGTGCCATCAGTGAAGTTGGGGAGGGAAGGTCTGAAGCTTTCTTT. The chain joins TRBV10-3 to TRBJ1-1; D call uncertain. Germline assignment: CDR1 ENHRY and CDR2 SYGVKD. This CDR3 contains 15 residues. Deletions cut 3 bases from V and 6 bases from J, with 17 bases between.